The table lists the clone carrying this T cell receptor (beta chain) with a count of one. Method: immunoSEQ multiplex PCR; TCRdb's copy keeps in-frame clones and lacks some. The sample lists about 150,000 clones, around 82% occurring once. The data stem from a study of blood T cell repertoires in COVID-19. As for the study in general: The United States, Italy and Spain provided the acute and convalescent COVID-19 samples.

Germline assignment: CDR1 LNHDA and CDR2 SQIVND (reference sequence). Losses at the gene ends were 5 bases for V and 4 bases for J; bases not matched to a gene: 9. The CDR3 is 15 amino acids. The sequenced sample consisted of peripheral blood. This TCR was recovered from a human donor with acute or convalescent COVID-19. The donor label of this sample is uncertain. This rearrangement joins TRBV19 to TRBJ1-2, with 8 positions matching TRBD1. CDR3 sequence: CASSVSGGTTYGYTF. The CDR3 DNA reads TGTGCCAGTAGTGTATCAGGGGGCACGACCTATGGCTACACCTTC. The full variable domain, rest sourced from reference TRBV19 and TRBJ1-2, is DGGITQSPKYLFRKEGQNVTLSCEQNLNHDAMYWYRQDPGQGLRLIYYSQIVNDFQKGDIAEGYSVSREKKESFPLTVTSAQKNPTAFYLCASSVSGGTTYGYTFGSGTRLTVV.